This TCR beta chain was captured by sequencing in a study of OX40 agonist ivuxolimab in advanced cancers. The wider study: Patients were dosed with the agonistic anti-OX40 (CD134) antibody ivuxolimab. Three partial responders included one hepatocellular carcinoma patient and two cutaneous melanoma patients. Dose-escalation subjects each had hepatocellular carcinoma, melanoma, renal cell or head and neck cancer.

Trimming removed 3 bases at V and 1 base at J, with 16 bases between. CDR1 is LNHDA and CDR2 is SQIVND in the germline V gene (reference sequence). The CDR3 length is 17 residues. Sampling of blood occurred at baseline, cycle 4 day 1, and cycle 7 day 1. The table came from immunoSEQ multiplex PCR; TCRdb's copy has only in-frame clones and leaves some out. Counted here are around 73,000 clones, around 89% occurring once; the ten biggest clones make up roughly 0.5%. The chain links TRBV19 to TRBJ1-5; no reliable D call. This receptor was obtained from an adult with an advanced solid tumor such as melanoma, head and neck, liver or kidney cancer. Sequencing used CD4+ or CD8+ T cells sorted from blood, obtained in a trial of the OX40 agonist ivuxolimab. The chain's CDR3 is CASSIQPRTVSNQPQHF. CDR3 in DNA: TGTGCCAGTAGTATTCAACCCCGGACCGTGAGCAATCAGCCCCAGCATTTT.